This T cell receptor beta chain was observed in a study of blood T cell repertoires in COVID-19. Original processing notes: Amplification of reference gene primers provided the estimated nucleated cell counts. Sequencing was performed with immunoSEQ multiplex PCR; in TCRdb, only in-frame clones are kept and a portion is missing. For V, J and clone size, that table is used; D and trimming come from the DNA. The table includes some 700,000 clones, 70% to 90% detected once. Germline V gives CDR1 MGHRA, CDR2 YSYEKL. The CDR3 is 14 residues long. The V end lost 3 bases, the J end lost 6 bases, and 14 bases lay between the germline ends.

This clonotype was obtained from a woman aged 18-29 years with acute or convalescent COVID-19. The sample comprised peripheral blood. V usage is TRBV4-1 and J usage is TRBJ1-1; D uncertain. The CDR3 loop is CASSHPGRGSEAFF. Written as DNA, the CDR3 is TGCGCCAGCAGCCATCCCGGGCGGGGTTCTGAAGCTTTCTTT.